Following are 13 T cell receptor beta chains from one sample sequenced in a study of blood T cell repertoires in COVID-19 (dated by TCRdb to 2020 to 2022). The receptor library was made with the immunoSEQ multiplex PCR assay. Entries here come from immuneACCESS through TCRdb and include only in-frame sequences with V and J called. Some clones fail to appear in such tables; in the studies checked, an unresolved V gene covers under half of the shortfall, and the cause of the remainder is unknown. The sample contains some 180,000 clones, around 80% of them found a single time. Jointly, the top ten make up around 20% of the sample. What was sequenced was peripheral blood. Receptors originate from a woman between 65 and 79 years old who had recovered from COVID-19.

This chain connects TRBV4-1 to TRBJ1-1; 8 nucleotides agree with TRBD1. V lost 4 bases to trimming and J lost 8 bases; unmatched junction nucleotides: 9. The CDR3 spans 14 residues. From germline, CDR1 is MGHRA and CDR2 YSYEKL. The CDR3 coding sequence is TGCGCCAGCAGCCCGTACACGGACAGGGTCGAAGCTTTCTTT. Its translation is CASSPYTDRVEAFF.

J is TRBJ1-2 and V is TRBV2; 10 bases are a match to TRBD1. CDR1 is SNHLY and CDR2 is FYNNEI in the germline V gene. The CDR3 is 12 amino acids. The V gene end was trimmed by 8 bases and the J gene end by 8 bases; junction bases not matched to a gene: 5. This chain's CDR3 is CASVDRGRGYTF. The CDR3 DNA reads TGTGCCAGCGTGGACAGGGGGAGAGGCTACACCTTC.

The V call is TRBV6-5, the J call TRBJ2-2; the match to TRBD1 covers 8 bases. Germline-derived CDR1 and CDR2 are MNHEY and SVGAGI. This CDR3 region has 15 residues. Losses at the gene ends were 5 bases for V and 5 bases for J; bases not matched to a gene: 7. DNA of the CDR3: TGTGCCAGCAGTCGCAAACAGGGGGGTACCGGGGAGCTGTTTTTT. Its protein is CASSRKQGGTGELFF.

The chain is built from TRBV30 and TRBJ1-3; a weak D match, TRBD1 (6 bases). The CDR3 has 15 residues. Germline values: CDR1 GTSNPN, CDR2 SVGIG (reference sequence). Deletions cut 3 bases from V and 0 bases from J, with 12 bases between. CDR3 bases: TGTGCCTGGAGGGGGGGGGCCTACTCTGGAAACACCATATATTTT. Amino acids: CAWRGGAYSGNTIYF. The full variable domain, rest sourced from reference TRBV30 and TRBJ1-3, is SQTIHQWPATLVQPVGSPLSLECTVEGTSNPNLYWYRQAAGRGLQLLFYSVGIGQISSEVPQNLSASRPQDRQFILSSKKLLLSDSGFYLCAWRGGAYSGNTIYFGEGSWLTVV.

V usage is TRBV9 and J usage is TRBJ2-3; D may be TRBD1 (6 bases). The CDR3 has 17 residues. Between the trimmed V and J ends, which lost 0 bases and 6 bases, there was a span of 20 bases. Germline CDR1 reads SGDLS; CDR2 reads YYNGEE. Here the CDR3 reads CASSVGWGQPTLDTQYF. The CDR3 coding sequence is TGTGCCAGCAGCGTAGGTTGGGGGCAACCCACGTTGGATACGCAGTATTTT.

This sequence joins TRBV30 and TRBJ2-7; 12 nucleotides align to TRBD2. CDR1 GTSNPN and CDR2 SVGIG come from the germline V gene (reference sequence). Losses at the gene ends were 2 bases for V and 1 base for J; bases not matched to a gene: 12. The CDR3 extends over 18 amino acids. DNA for the CDR3: TGTGCCTGGAGTCGAGGCCTAGCGGGAGGGCCGGGGTCCTACGAGCAGTACTTC. The encoded protein is CAWSRGLAGGPGSYEQYF.

This chain links TRBV7-3 with TRBJ2-3; 13 nucleotides align to TRBD2. This CDR3 is 15 amino acids long. The ends lost 5 bases at V and 11 bases at J; junction bases unmatched: 10. CDR1 is SGHTA, CDR2 FQGTGA, per germline. In nucleotides, the CDR3 is TGTGCCAGCAGCCCGACTAGCGGGGGGCGGTTGGGGCAGTATTTT. Residues: CASSPTSGGRLGQYF.

On this clone itself: This sample includes further DNA sequences coding for the same CDR3. The J gene is TRBJ1-1, the V gene TRBV6-4, with D possibly being TRBD1 (6 bases). V dropped 6 bases and J dropped 5 bases, with 13 bases sitting between them. This CDR3 is built from 13 residues. Germline CDR1 reads MRHNA; CDR2 reads SNTAGT. CDR3 sequence reads: CASSAEGGTEAFF. CDR3 sequence (DNA): TGTGCCAGCAGCGCCGAAGGGGGAACTGAAGCTTTCTTT.

J is TRBJ2-7 and V is TRBV7-9; D is undetermined. V lost 2 bases, J lost 11 bases, and 19 bases lay in between. Germline assignment: CDR1 SEHNR and CDR2 FQNEAQ (reference sequence). The length of the CDR3 is 14 residues. The CDR3: CASSLSPGPPKEYF. The CDR3 DNA sequence: TGTGCCAGCAGCTTATCCCCAGGTCCTCCTAAGGAGTACTTC.

The gene calls are TRBV5-1 and TRBJ1-1, with TRBD1 as a possible D gene (6 bases). CDR3 length: 17 amino acids. Germline-derived CDR1 and CDR2 are SGHRS and YFSETQ. Trimming shortened V by 4 bases and J by 1 base, and 20 bases separated the two germline ends. CDR3 bases: TGCGCCAGCAGCCGGGGGGGCGGTGGGCTGGGGAACACTGAAGCTTTCTTT. This translates into CASSRGGGGLGNTEAFF.

The rearrangement links TRBV19 to TRBJ1-1; 9 nucleotides agree with TRBD1. This CDR3 spans 14 amino acids. CDR1 is LNHDA, CDR2 SQIVND, per germline (reference sequence). The junction had 9 bases not matched to a gene; V was cut back by 10 bases and J by 3 bases. DNA for the CDR3: TGTGCCACCCCAGGGACAGGGCCGGACACTGAAGCTTTCTTT. Translating it yields CATPGTGPDTEAFF.

V usage is TRBV5-8 and J usage is TRBJ1-2, with D possibly being TRBD1 (6 bases). Germline-derived CDR1 and CDR2 are SGHTS and YDEGEE. The germline V and J ends were trimmed by 6 bases and 0 bases, with 12 bases remaining between them. The CDR3 is 14 amino acids. CDR3 DNA sequence: TGTGCCAGCACGCCGGACAGTTCTAACTATGGCTACACCTTC. The encoded protein is CASTPDSSNYGYTF.

This chain joins TRBV5-1 and TRBJ2-5; TRBD2 is a possible D gene (6 bases). From germline, CDR1 is SGHRS and CDR2 YFSETQ. V was shortened by 0 bases and J by 5 bases, with 11 bases between the two germline ends. The CDR3 extends over 14 amino acids. Here the CDR3 DNA reads TGCGCCAGCAGCTTGGGGGTTGCGGGGGAGACCCAGTACTTC. This encodes CASSLGVAGETQYF. The full variable domain, with the rest looked up from reference TRBV5-1 and TRBJ2-5, is KAGVTQTPRYLIKTRGQQVTLSCSPISGHRSVSWYQQTPGQGLQFLFEYFSETQRNKGNFPGRFSGRQFSNSRSEMNVSTLELGDSALYLCASSLGVAGETQYFGPGTRLLVL.